This T cell receptor (beta chain) was obtained from a study of OX40 agonist ivuxolimab in advanced cancers. Assay: immunoSEQ multiplex PCR; the TCRdb copy retains only in-frame clones and omits some. This table has 100,000 or so clones, around 91% appearing once. At baseline, cycle 4 day 1, and cycle 7 day 1, blood was sampled. Germline V gene data show CDR1 as SGHRS and CDR2 as YFSETQ. V shed 3 bases, J shed 11 bases, and the junction held 16 bases outside the gene matches. The CDR3 sequence is 15 residues long. The chain is built from TRBV5-1 and TRBJ1-1; 7 bases line up with TRBD1. The input for sequencing was CD4+ or CD8+ T cells sorted from blood, taken in a trial of the OX40 agonist ivuxolimab. The sequence was obtained from an adult with an advanced solid tumor such as melanoma, head and neck, liver or kidney cancer. CDR3 nucleotide sequence: TGCGCCAGCAGCTCCAAGGGACAGCTCCCCAGTGAGGCTTTCTTT. Protein sequence: CASSSKGQLPSEAFF.